These T cell receptor beta chains were read from a single sample in a study of T-cell memory formation after mild COVID-19. TCRdb itself ran the 5' RACE reads through MiXCR, one entry per CDR3 protein. The sample yields around 500,000 distinct CDR3 sequences, about 20% seen once. Sequenced sample: PBMCs or a T cell subset sorted from them (not recorded which). Every receptor here comes from an adult woman who had mild COVID-19 (a few samples of this study predate the infection). Cell type and time point are not known. The CDR3 runs from the conserved cysteine through the conserved F or W. D genes are given only for firm matches. Only part of the rows carry a size: once, few, many, or a class if the clone is expanded.

clone size	J gene	D gene	V gene	CDR3 DNA	CDR3 protein
few	TRBJ1-1	NA	TRBV5-1	TGCGCCAGCAGCTCCATAGGGGACACTGAAGCTTTCTTT	CASSSIGDTEAFF
NA	TRBJ1-1	NA	TRBV6-5	TGTGCCAGCAGCCTTACTGGGGGCGGAACATATGCTTTCTTT	CASSLTGGGTYAFF
few	TRBJ2-1	TRBD2	TRBV5-1	TGCGCCAGCAGCACCGGACTAGCGGGAGCCGTCATGTACAATGAGCAGTTCTTC	CASSTGLAGAVMYNEQFF
NA	TRBJ2-1	NA	TRBV7-2	TGTGCCAGCAGCTCCGGGGGGCCTCGGGAGCAGTTCTTC	CASSSGGPREQFF
NA	TRBJ2-1	TRBD2	TRBV7-9	TGTGCCAGCAGCTCGGGGGGACTAGCGGATAACAATGAGCAGTTCTTC	CASSSGGLADNNEQFF
NA	TRBJ2-1	TRBD2	TRBV19	TGTGCCAGTAGTCCTCGGGGGGGCCCGAACAATGAGCAGTTCTTC	CASSPRGGPNNEQFF
few	TRBJ2-2	TRBD2	TRBV7-2	TGTGCCAGCAGCATCGAGGGGGCTAGCGGGATCTCCGGGGAGCTGTTTTTT	CASSIEGASGISGELFF
NA	TRBJ2-2	NA	TRBV9	TGTGCCAGCAGCGTAGTGGCAGGGCTCATCACCGGGGAGCTGTTTTTT	CASSVVAGLITGELFF
NA	TRBJ2-2	TRBD2	TRBV20-1	TGCAGTGCTAGCGGGGGGGCGGTCGGGGAGCTGTTTTTT	CSASGGAVGELFF
few	TRBJ2-5	TRBD1	TRBV27	TGTGCCAGCAGTTCCCCAGGGGGCGGACAGACCCAGTACTTC	CASSSPGGGQTQYF
many	TRBJ2-1	TRBD2	TRBV20-1	TGCAGTGCTAGTAGCGGGAGTAGGGTTGGAAATGAGCAGTTCTTC	CSASSGSRVGNEQFF
few	TRBJ1-1	TRBD1	TRBV12-3/TRBV12-4	TGTGCCAGCAGGCTACAGGGGAGCACTGAAGCTTTCTTT	CASRLQGSTEAFF
NA	TRBJ2-1	TRBD2	TRBV30	TGTGCCTGGAGTGTACTTAGGACTAGCGGGGAGCAGTTCTTC	CAWSVLRTSGEQFF
few	TRBJ1-1	NA	TRBV4-3	TGCGCCAGCAGCCAAGATTTAGGACAGGAAGCTTTCTTT	CASSQDLGQEAFF
NA	TRBJ1-6	TRBD1	TRBV5-6	TGTGCCAGCAGCTTGAATAGGGGGCGCAGGACCTATAATTCACCCCTCCACTTT	CASSLNRGRRTYNSPLHF
few	TRBJ2-2	NA	TRBV24-1	TGTGCCACCAGTCCAAACCTGGGGGGATCCGGGGAGCTGTTTTTT	CATSPNLGGSGELFF
few	TRBJ1-6	NA	TRBV5-6	TGTGCCAGCAGCTTGTATGTCGGGACTCGGCAAGCTTCACCCACCCACTTT	CASSLYVGTRQASPTHF
few	TRBJ2-1	NA	TRBV20-1	TGCAGTGCCCTTACTACTGCCTCCTACAATGAGCAGTTCTTC	CSALTTASYNEQFF
few	TRBJ2-2	NA	TRBV12-3/TRBV12-4	TGTGCCAGCAGTTTGAACAGGGATGTCGGGGAGCTGTTTTTT	CASSLNRDVGELFF
many	TRBJ2-1	NA	TRBV29-1	TGCAGCGGCCGCCGGTCCCTCGATCTCTCCTACAATGAGCAGTTCTTC	CSGRRSLDLSYNEQFF
NA	TRBJ2-7	NA	TRBV6-2/TRBV6-3	TGTGCCAGCAGTTACTGGAGGACTAACTACGAGCAGTACTTC	CASSYWRTNYEQYF
many	TRBJ2-1	TRBD1	TRBV7-2	TGTGCCAGCAGCGCCACAGGGGAAACGCAGTTCTTC	CASSATGETQFF
few	TRBJ2-7	TRBD1	TRBV2	TGTGCCAGCAAAGATAGACAGGGGACCTACGAGCAGTACTTC	CASKDRQGTYEQYF
few	TRBJ2-5	TRBD1	TRBV7-8	TGTGCCAGCAGCTCGACCCGGGACAGGGGGCTCGGTAGTGAGACCCAGTACTTC	CASSSTRDRGLGSETQYF
NA	TRBJ1-1	NA	TRBV24-1	TGTGCCACAGGGGACGGGGACACTGAAGCTTTCTTT	CATGDGDTEAFF
few	TRBJ2-5	NA	TRBV7-6	TGTGCCAGCAGCCTAAATGCGGTTCAAGAGACCCAGTACTTC	CASSLNAVQETQYF
few	TRBJ2-7	TRBD1	TRBV5-1	TGCGCCAGCAGTTGGACAGGGGACAACTACGAGCAGTACTTC	CASSWTGDNYEQYF
NA	TRBJ2-7	TRBD1	TRBV20-1	TGCAGTGCGAGACCGGGACAGAACTCCTACGAGCAGTACTTC	CSARPGQNSYEQYF
NA	TRBJ2-7	NA	TRBV6-5	TGTGCCAGCAGTTACACGGCGGAAGCCTACGAGCAGTACTTC	CASSYTAEAYEQYF
few	TRBJ2-7	NA	TRBV20-1	TGCAGTGCCCGCGGTCCAGGGCTGTATCCCTACGAGCAGTACTTC	CSARGPGLYPYEQYF
few	TRBJ1-5	TRBD1	TRBV6-2/TRBV6-3	TGTGCCAGCAGACAGGGGGCAGGGGGCAATCAGCCCCAGCATTTT	CASRQGAGGNQPQHF
NA	TRBJ2-2	NA	TRBV20-1	TGCAGTGCTAGAGATCTGGTTCTCACCGGGGAGCTGTTTTTT	CSARDLVLTGELFF
few	TRBJ2-2	NA	TRBV3-1	TGTGCCAGCAGCCAAGGGTATAACACCGGGGAGCTGTTTTTT	CASSQGYNTGELFF
NA	TRBJ2-7	TRBD1	TRBV7-3	TGTGCCAGCAGCCCCGGAGGGACAGGAGACAACGAGCAGTACTTC	CASSPGGTGDNEQYF
many	TRBJ2-7	NA	TRBV20-1	TGCAGTGCTAGAAGTAATAGCGGAGGAGGGGAGCAGTACTTC	CSARSNSGGGEQYF
NA	TRBJ1-1	TRBD1	TRBV29-1	TGCAGCGTTGGGGACAGGGCCCAGGCTTTCTTT	CSVGDRAQAFF
NA	TRBJ2-2	NA	TRBV12-3/TRBV12-4	TGTGCCAGCAGTCCCCGAAGTTACACCGGGGAGCTGTTTTTT	CASSPRSYTGELFF
few	TRBJ1-3	NA	TRBV12-3/TRBV12-4	TGTGCCAGCAGTTTAGCGCTTACCGGGAGCTCTGGAAACACCATATATTTT	CASSLALTGSSGNTIYF
NA	TRBJ2-3	NA	TRBV12-3/TRBV12-4	TGTGCCAGCAGTTTAGACCGCCCAGGGATTTTGAGAGATACGCAGTATTTT	CASSLDRPGILRDTQYF
NA	TRBJ2-7	NA	TRBV6-5	TGTGCCAGCAGTTACGGCGGGTTGGGCTCCTACGAGCAGTACTTC	CASSYGGLGSYEQYF
few	TRBJ2-3	NA	TRBV12-3/TRBV12-4	TGTGCCAGCATTGGGGACCCCACTGGGACAGATACGCAGTATTTT	CASIGDPTGTDTQYF
NA	TRBJ2-7	NA	TRBV29-1	TGCAGCGTTGAAGTCAGCCAGGGCGCCTACGAGCAGTACTTC	CSVEVSQGAYEQYF
NA	TRBJ1-4	NA	TRBV20-1	TGCAGTGCTAGAGCCTACTCCGGACGGACTAATGAAAAACTGTTTTTT	CSARAYSGRTNEKLFF
few	TRBJ2-7	NA	TRBV15	TGTGCCACCAGCAGAGATCGGCAGGTTGGCGAGCAGTACTTC	CATSRDRQVGEQYF
NA	TRBJ2-4	NA	TRBV20-1	TGCAGTGCTAACAGACTCCTAGCCAAAAACATTCAGTACTTC	CSANRLLAKNIQYF